These 27 T cell receptor beta chains came from one sample sequenced in a study of blood T cell repertoires in COVID-19. TCRdb's copy holds only in-frame clones and misses some; the assay was immunoSEQ multiplex PCR. The table records approximately 210,000 clones, approximately 81% of them present only once. What was sequenced was peripheral blood. The receptors originated from a man in his thirties or forties with active or convalescent COVID-19.

V is TRBV5-1 and J is TRBJ1-2; a possible D gene is TRBD1 (5 bases). The CDR3 spans 14 residues. Germline CDR1 is SGHRS and CDR2 is YFSETQ. Trimming pared 1 base from V and 8 bases from J, leaving 15 bases between. CDR3 protein: CASSLNMGQGGYTF. The CDR3 bases are TGCGCCAGCAGCTTGAATATGGGCCAGGGAGGCTACACCTTC.

V and J are TRBV10-3 and TRBJ2-1; TRBD2 matches 8 bases. V dropped 6 bases and J dropped 9; count of bases not matched to a gene: 4. The length of the CDR3 is 12 residues. The germline gives CDR1 ENHRY, CDR2 SYGVKD. The CDR3 DNA sequence: TGTGCCATCAGCGGGGGGGCTAGTGAGCAGTTCTTC. Translated, it gives CAISGGASEQFF.

The chain uses TRBV27 and TRBJ1-6; possibly TRBD1 for D (6 bases). Germline-derived CDR1 and CDR2 are MNHEY and SMNVEV (reference sequence). V dropped 2 bases and J dropped 6 bases, with 11 bases sitting between them. This CDR3 contains 15 residues. CDR3 sequence reads: CASSLGGAFNSPLHF. CDR3 in DNA: TGTGCCAGCAGTTTAGGGGGGGCTTTTAATTCACCCCTCCACTTT.

This chain uses TRBV30 with TRBJ1-5; 9 bases map to TRBD1. V lost 3 bases and J lost 3; bases outside the gene matches: 12. The CDR3 runs 17 residues. Germline CDR1 and CDR2: GTSNPN and SVGIG (reference sequence). The DNA for the CDR3 is TGTGCCTGGAGCACCGGGACAGGGTTTTGGGACAATCAGCCCCAGCATTTT. This codes for CAWSTGTGFWDNQPQHF.

V gene TRBV7-6 combines with J gene TRBJ2-1, with a possible D match to TRBD2 (6 bases). Trimming stripped 2 bases from V and 4 bases from J, with 12 bases between. Germline V CDR1 and CDR2: SGHVS, FNYEAQ. The CDR3 contains 15 residues. The DNA of the CDR3 is TGTGCCAGCAGCTTAACGCGGGGATTGTACAATGAGCAGTTCTTC. Its translation is CASSLTRGLYNEQFF. The full variable domain, completed using reference TRBV7-6 and TRBJ2-1, is GAGVSQSPRYKVTKRGQDVALRCDPISGHVSLYWYRQALGQGPEFLTYFNYEAQQDKSGLPNDRFSAERPEGSISTLTIQRTEQRDSAMYRCASSLTRGLYNEQFFGPGTRLTVL.

The J gene is TRBJ1-1, the V gene TRBV9; unclear D gene. Trimming took 2 bases from V and 0 from J, leaving 11 bases between them. CDR1 is SGDLS, CDR2 YYNGEE, per germline. This CDR3 contains 15 residues. CDR3 sequence reads: CASSVRSIMNTEAFF. The CDR3 nucleotides are TGTGCCAGCAGCGTCAGGTCGATCATGAACACTGAAGCTTTCTTT.

The chain is built from TRBV10-3 and TRBJ2-1, with D possibly matching TRBD2 (6 bases). Germline-derived CDR1 and CDR2 are ENHRY and SYGVKD. The CDR3 runs 14 residues. Trimming left V 3 bases short and J 9 bases short, with 15 bases between. CDR3 coding DNA: TGTGCCATCAGTGAACCGGAGCGGGCCGGTGAGCAGTTCTTC. Protein sequence: CAISEPERAGEQFF.

This sequence joins TRBV6-5 and TRBJ2-1; 8 bases match TRBD2. CDR1 MNHEY and CDR2 SVGAGI come from the germline V gene. The CDR3 sequence is 14 residues long. Losses at the gene ends were 2 bases for V and 7 bases for J; bases not matched to a gene: 4. CDR3 protein: CASSYAASGNEQFF. The CDR3 nucleotides are TGTGCCAGCAGTTACGCGGCTAGCGGGAATGAGCAGTTCTTC.

The J gene is TRBJ1-2, the V gene TRBV6-5; D not resolved. Germline V CDR1 and CDR2: MNHEY, SVGAGI. The CDR3 loop spans 13 amino acids. V lost 2 bases to trimming and J lost 4 bases, with 8 bases between them. CDR3 sequence: CASSYLEGYGYTF. The CDR3 DNA reads as TGTGCCAGCAGTTACCTAGAGGGCTATGGCTACACCTTC.

Only one count was recorded for this clone. The chain recombines TRBV29-1 with TRBJ2-5; D may be TRBD2 (7 bases). CDR1 is SQVTM and CDR2 is ANQGSEA in the germline V gene. CDR3 length: 16 amino acids. V lost 6 bases and J 0 bases, leaving 20 bases between the germline ends. The DNA for the CDR3 is TGCAGCGTCGCCGGACAGCGGGGAGTCAACCAAGAGACCCAGTACTTC. This gives the protein CSVAGQRGVNQETQYF.

V gene TRBV5-8 combines with J gene TRBJ1-1, with D perhaps matching TRBD1 (6 bases). Germline V gene lookup returns CDR1 SGHTS and CDR2 YDEGEE. The ends were cut back, 4 bases at V and 0 bases at J, with 13 bases in the middle. The CDR3 runs 15 residues. The CDR3 spells CASSPWTDMNTEAFF. CDR3 DNA: TGTGCCAGCAGCCCCTGGACAGACATGAACACTGAAGCTTTCTTT. The full variable domain, rest sourced from reference TRBV5-8 and TRBJ1-1, is EAGVTQSPTHLIKTRGQQATLRCSPISGHTSVYWYQQALGLGLQFLLWYDEGEERNRGNFPPRFSGRQFPNYSSELNVNALELEDSALYLCASSPWTDMNTEAFFGQGTRLTVV.

This clone was detected only once. Other DNA sequences in the sample encode the same CDR3. The rearrangement links TRBV6-2 or TRBV6-3 to TRBJ2-5; D is ambiguous. This CDR3 has 11 amino acids. V was clipped by 6 bases and J by 5 bases, with 7 bases between them. The germline gives CDR1 MNHEY, CDR2 SVGEGT. CDR3 bases: TGTGCCAGCAGCCTACGGGAGACCCAGTACTTC. It translates to CASSLRETQYF.

This clone was observed a handful of times. The chain combines TRBV7-9 with TRBJ2-7; the D gene is possibly TRBD1 (6 bases). V lost 5 bases, J lost 4 bases, and 9 bases lay in between. Germline loops: CDR1 SEHNR, CDR2 FQNEAQ (reference sequence). This CDR3 is built from 12 residues. The CDR3 DNA is TGTGCCAGCAGCGCAACAGGGTACGAGCAGTACTTC. Translated, it gives CASSATGYEQYF.

J is TRBJ2-4 and V is TRBV6-5; 12 nucleotides align to TRBD1. V lost 6 bases to trimming and J lost 1 base; unmatched junction nucleotides: 1. Looked up from germline, CDR1 is MNHEY and CDR2 is SVGAGI. The CDR3 loop spans 15 amino acids. DNA for the CDR3: TGTGCCAGCAGGGGACAGGGGGCGGCCAAAAACATTCAGTACTTC. Translated, it gives CASRGQGAAKNIQYF.

For the CDR3, the DNA is TGTGCCAGCAGCTCACGGAGCTCTTCCCGCTCCTACGAGCAGTACTTC. The encoded protein is CASSSRSSSRSYEQYF. The chain links TRBV7-2 to TRBJ2-7; no clear D gene. Germline V gives CDR1 SGHTA, CDR2 FQGNSA. Trimming took 4 bases from V and 0 from J, leaving 16 bases between them. This CDR3 has 16 amino acids.

This rearrangement joins TRBV30 to TRBJ2-7; no firm D call. This CDR3 comprises 12 residues. The V gene lost 0 bases and the J gene lost 5 bases, with 8 bases spanning the gap. Germline V gives CDR1 GTSNPN, CDR2 SVGIG (reference sequence). The CDR3 sequence is CAWSVSFNEQYF. The CDR3 DNA follows: TGTGCCTGGAGTGTCTCGTTTAACGAGCAGTACTTC.

This chain connects TRBV9 to TRBJ2-5; TRBD2 aligns across 11 bases. The CDR3 extends over 13 amino acids. Germline V CDR1 and CDR2: SGDLS, YYNGEE. V gave up 4 bases and J gave up 14 bases; unmatched junction bases: 10. Written as DNA, the CDR3 is TGTGCCAGCAGCTCGGGACTAGCGGAGGCCCGCTACTTC. Translation gives CASSSGLAEARYF. Using reference TRBV9 and TRBJ2-5 for the parts outside the CDR3, the full variable domain is DSGVTQTPKHLITATGQRVTLRCSPRSGDLSVYWYQQSLDQGLQFLIQYYNGEERAKGNILERFSAQQFPDLHSELNLSSLELGDSALYFCASSSGLAEARYFGPGTRLLVL.

The chain carries TRBV4-3 and TRBJ1-5, with D hard to call. V was pared by 4 bases and J by 5 bases, with 9 bases between. This CDR3 contains 13 residues. Germline V gives CDR1 LGHNA, CDR2 YSLEER. The CDR3, as DNA: TGCGCCAGCAGCCTTGAGGCCTATCAGCCCCAGCATTTT. Amino acid sequence: CASSLEAYQPQHF.

The rearrangement joins TRBV12-3 or TRBV12-4 to TRBJ1-4, with D hard to call. V gave up 5 bases and J gave up 8 bases, with 12 bases separating them. This CDR3 spans 13 amino acids. Here the CDR3 reads CASSPAPREKLFF. CDR3 bases: TGTGCCAGCAGTCCCGCCCCGCGCGAAAAACTGTTTTTT.

As DNA, the CDR3 is TGTGCCAGCTCACCTCTCGGACAGGGCCAGCCCCAGCATTTT. Its translation is CASSPLGQGQPQHF. The V call is TRBV18, the J call TRBJ1-5; 8 positions agree with TRBD1. The CDR3 consists of 14 residues. Germline values: CDR1 KGHSH, CDR2 LQKENI. V shed 3 bases and J 7 bases; nucleotides not matched to a gene: 5.

This clone was counted between two and nine times. The genes are TRBV28 and TRBJ2-1, with 12 positions matching TRBD2. The CDR3 totals 17 residues. Unmatched junction bases numbered 5, after V lost 2 bases and J lost 3 bases. Germline CDR1 reads MDHEN; CDR2 reads SYDVKM. For the CDR3, the DNA is TGTGCCAGCAGTTTAACGAGGACTAGCGGGGACTACAATGAGCAGTTCTTC. Translating gives CASSLTRTSGDYNEQFF.

The chain employs TRBV6-6 and TRBJ1-5; the D is unclear. This CDR3 contains 14 residues. Germline CDR1 is MNHNY and CDR2 is SVGAGI (reference sequence). Between the trimmed V and J ends, which lost 6 bases and 2 bases, there was a span of 11 bases. The chain's CDR3 is CASSPTGGNQPQHF. The CDR3 region has the DNA TGTGCCAGCAGCCCCACGGGTGGCAATCAGCCCCAGCATTTT.

The V call is TRBV5-5, the J call TRBJ1-2; D is uncertain. Germline values: CDR1 SGHKS, CDR2 YYEKEE (reference sequence). This CDR3 is built from 16 residues. V was clipped by 1 base and J by 4 bases, with 17 bases between them. DNA for the CDR3: TGTGCCAGCAGCTTGAAGGACCGGCCGGGAGCCTATGGCTACACCTTC. This encodes CASSLKDRPGAYGYTF.

This clone has only one observation. This chain joins TRBV3-1 (or the pseudogene TRBV3-2) and TRBJ1-1, with a possible D match to TRBD1 (5 bases). Germline assignment: CDR1 LGHDT and CDR2 YNNKEL (reference sequence). V was pared by 4 bases and J by 6 bases, with 12 bases between. This CDR3 contains 13 residues. The CDR3 coding sequence is TGTGCCAGCAGCCCCGCTAGGGGCCCTGAAGCTTTCTTT. Encoded protein: CASSPARGPEAFF.

The V gene is TRBV7-3, the J gene TRBJ2-1; 8 bases map to TRBD2. Germline CDR1 SGHTA, CDR2 FQGTGA. V dropped 0 bases and J dropped 9; count of bases not matched to a gene: 7. The CDR3 extends over 15 amino acids. CDR3 in amino acids: CASSLTGTSMGEQFF. The CDR3 nucleotides read TGTGCCAGCAGCTTAACCGGGACTAGTATGGGTGAGCAGTTCTTC.

The V and J genes are TRBV6-5 and TRBJ1-3; D remains unclear. Germline loops: CDR1 MNHEY, CDR2 SVGAGI. CDR3 length: 15 residues. The ends were cut back, 0 bases at V and 0 bases at J, with 6 bases in the middle. Written as DNA, the CDR3 is TGTGCCAGCAGTTACTCGTACAGCTCTGGAAACACCATATATTTT. Its translation: CASSYSYSSGNTIYF.

The chain employs TRBV4-1 and TRBJ1-2; no definite D call. Trimming shortened V by 0 bases and J by 1 base, and 9 bases separated the two germline ends. CDR3 length: 15 amino acids. Germline loops: CDR1 MGHRA, CDR2 YSYEKL. The CDR3 region has the DNA TGCGCCAGCAGCCAAGATGGCCACAGTAACTATGGCTACACCTTC. Amino acid sequence: CASSQDGHSNYGYTF.